This entry lists 11 T cell receptor beta chains sequenced from one sample in a study of shared clonotypes between healthy human individuals. The repertoire was sequenced with immunoSEQ multiplex PCR; TCRdb's copy has only in-frame clones and lacks some. The top ten hold over 9% of the sample, which has roughly 330,000 clones, roughly 70% seen once. Material for sequencing was memory CD4+ T cells sorted from blood. Stated subset: CD45RA-negative fraction. The receptors derive from a man aged 30 to 39 in good health.

V and J are TRBV10-1 and TRBJ2-2; 9 bases line up with TRBD2. Trimming at V came to 5 bases and at J to 9 bases, leaving 7 bases not matched to a gene. Germline CDR1 WNHNN, CDR2 SYGVQD (reference sequence). This CDR3 is 14 amino acids long. As DNA, the CDR3 is TGCGCCAGCAGTAATCGACTAGCGGAAAGGGAGCTGTTTTTT. Translated: CASSNRLAERELFF.

The genes are TRBV7-9 and TRBJ2-1; D might be TRBD2 (5 bases). The CDR3 runs 15 residues. Trimming left V 5 bases short and J 4 bases short, with 15 bases between. Germline CDR1 reads SEHNR; CDR2 reads FQNEAQ (reference sequence). CDR3 region: CASSPADWTYNEQFF. CDR3 nucleotides: TGTGCCAGCAGCCCGGCGGATTGGACTTACAATGAGCAGTTCTTC.

This clone was detected once. The chain combines TRBV5-6 with TRBJ2-5; 9 bases map to TRBD2. Looked up from germline, CDR1 is SGHDT and CDR2 is YYEEEE. CDR3 length equals 18 residues. The V and J ends lost 3 bases and 4 bases, in that order; junction bases with no gene match: 16. The CDR3 reads CASSSQLIPGLAGETQYF. The CDR3 nucleotides read TGTGCCAGCAGCTCACAGCTTATACCGGGACTAGCTGGAGAGACCCAGTACTTC.

The chain links TRBV28 to TRBJ1-4; D unresolved. The CDR3 consists of 13 residues. Germline values: CDR1 MDHEN, CDR2 SYDVKM. Trimming stripped 8 bases from V and 4 bases from J, with 11 bases between. CDR3: CASVLRINEKLFF. The CDR3 DNA reads as TGTGCCAGCGTTCTTCGGATTAATGAAAAACTGTTTTTT.

The V and J genes are TRBV28 and TRBJ1-4; a weak D match, TRBD1 (6 bases). The CDR3 loop spans 15 amino acids. Deletions cut 1 base from V and 7 bases from J, with 13 bases between. Germline V gene data show CDR1 as MDHEN and CDR2 as SYDVKM. CDR3 region: CASSLSGQGPEKLFF. The CDR3 DNA sequence: TGTGCCAGCAGTTTATCGGGACAAGGTCCTGAAAAACTGTTTTTT.

This clone was counted a few times. In DNA, the CDR3 is TGCGCCAGCACCACCCGGGGGGCGACTAGCGGGGGCAACTCCTACGAGCAGTACTTC. Protein product: CASTTRGATSGGNSYEQYF. V and J are TRBV5-1 and TRBJ2-7; 12 bases align to TRBD2. Germline V lookup: CDR1 SGHRS, CDR2 YFSETQ. With V trimmed by 6 bases and J by 0 bases, 16 bases remained unmatched. The CDR3 is 19 residues long. The full variable domain, in which reference TRBV5-1 and TRBJ2-7 provide the parts outside the CDR3, is KAGVTQTPRYLIKTRGQQVTLSCSPISGHRSVSWYQQTPGQGLQFLFEYFSETQRNKGNFPGRFSGRQFSNSRSEMNVSTLELGDSALYLCASTTRGATSGGNSYEQYFGPGTRLTVT.

This clone has at least ten counts. The rearrangement joins TRBV29-1 to TRBJ1-2; D gene uncertain. Germline lookup yields CDR1 SQVTM and CDR2 ANQGSEA. V lost 7 bases, J lost 4 bases, and 10 bases lay in between. The CDR3 contains 11 residues. The DNA for the CDR3 is TGCAGCGCCACGGGATCCTATGGCTACACCTTC. This encodes CSATGSYGYTF.

The chain is built from TRBV9 and TRBJ1-5; D is unresolved. The CDR3 extends over 13 amino acids. The ends were cut back, 3 bases at V and 3 bases at J, with 7 bases in the middle. The germline V gene encodes CDR1 SGDLS and CDR2 YYNGEE. Written as DNA, the CDR3 is TGTGCCAGCAGCGGGGCCCCCAATCAGCCCCAGCATTTT. As protein: CASSGAPNQPQHF.

This clone was detected ten times or more. The V and J genes are TRBV19 and TRBJ2-6; possibly TRBD1 for D (6 bases). V was shortened by 4 bases and J by 0 bases, with 10 bases between the two germline ends. CDR3 length equals 16 residues. CDR1 and CDR2 from the germline V gene are LNHDA and SQIVND (reference sequence). The DNA of the CDR3 is TGTGCCAGTAGTAAAGGACAGTTCTCTGGGGCCAACGTCCTGACTTTC. Residues: CASSKGQFSGANVLTF. Based on the CDR3 plus reference TRBV19 and TRBJ2-6, the full variable domain is DGGITQSPKYLFRKEGQNVTLSCEQNLNHDAMYWYRQDPGQGLRLIYYSQIVNDFQKGDIAEGYSVSREKKESFPLTVTSAQKNPTAFYLCASSKGQFSGANVLTFGAGSRLTVL.

The rearrangement joins TRBV19 to TRBJ1-4, with no clear D. Germline CDR1 and CDR2: LNHDA and SQIVND (reference sequence). The CDR3 extends over 14 amino acids. The germline V and J ends were trimmed by 4 bases and 0 bases, with 6 bases remaining between them. The CDR3: CASSNQATNEKLFF. As DNA, the CDR3 is TGTGCCAGTAGTAATCAGGCAACTAATGAAAAACTGTTTTTT.

Comments on this clone: A much larger clone is a single base away; this may be a read error. This sequence joins TRBV6-1 and TRBJ2-1, with D perhaps matching TRBD2 (6 bases). This CDR3 comprises 15 residues. Germline assignment: CDR1 MNHNS and CDR2 SASEGT. CDR3 nucleotide sequence: TGTGCCAGCAGTGGCGGGACCGCATCCTACAATGAGCGGTTCTTC. It translates to CASSGGTASYNERFF.